A single sample gave rise to the 4 T cell receptor beta chains below, sequenced in a study of memory CD4+ T cells and cytomegalovirus serostatus. Single viable CD3+CD4+CD8-CD45RO+ cells were sorted as the memory CD4+ T cells. Some clones are missing from TCRdb's copy, which holds only in-frame ones; the method was immunoSEQ multiplex PCR. The table has 85,000 to 100,000 clones, roughly 80% seen once. What was sequenced was memory CD4+ T cells from blood. These receptors were taken from an adult in good health and CMV-seropositive.

The chain joins TRBV5-5 to TRBJ2-3, with no clear D. Germline V gene lookup returns CDR1 SGHKS and CDR2 YYEKEE (reference sequence). V lost 0 bases and J 6 bases, leaving 11 bases between the germline ends. This CDR3 has 14 residues. As DNA, the CDR3 is TGTGCCAGCAGCTTGGAGGGCAGACTGGATACGCAGTATTTT. It specifies CASSLEGRLDTQYF. Full variable domain (remainder filled in from reference TRBV5-5 and TRBJ2-3): DAGVTQSPTHLIKTRGQQVTLRCSPISGHKSVSWYQQVLGQGPQFIFQYYEKEERGRGNFPDRFSARQFPNYSSELNVNALLLGDSALYLCASSLEGRLDTQYFGPGTRLTVL.

This clone was observed a handful of times. This sequence joins TRBV7-3 and TRBJ2-2; TRBD2 is a possible D gene (5 bases). The CDR3 totals 13 residues. Germline V lookup: CDR1 SGHTA, CDR2 FQGTGA. The V gene lost 1 base and the J gene lost 6 bases, with 6 bases spanning the gap. CDR3: CASSLNGAGELFF. CDR3 bases: TGTGCCAGCAGCTTAAACGGGGCCGGGGAGCTGTTTTTT.

This chain links TRBV27 with TRBJ2-3; weak D call: TRBD2 (5 bases). CDR3 length: 14 amino acids. V lost 7 bases, J lost 6 bases, and 17 bases lay in between. Germline values: CDR1 MNHEY, CDR2 SMNVEV (reference sequence). CDR3 residues: CASTKGGSADTQYF. The DNA of the CDR3 is TGTGCCAGCACCAAGGGCGGGTCCGCGGATACGCAGTATTTT.

J is TRBJ1-2 and V is TRBV7-8, with TRBD1 as a possible D gene (5 bases). CDR1 SGHVS and CDR2 FQNEAQ come from the germline V gene. V gave up 5 bases and J gave up 2 bases, with 21 bases separating them. The CDR3 contains 17 residues. CDR3 sequence: CASSPYRITPPNYGYTF. Here the CDR3 DNA reads TGTGCCAGCAGCCCATACAGGATAACCCCTCCAAACTATGGCTACACCTTC.